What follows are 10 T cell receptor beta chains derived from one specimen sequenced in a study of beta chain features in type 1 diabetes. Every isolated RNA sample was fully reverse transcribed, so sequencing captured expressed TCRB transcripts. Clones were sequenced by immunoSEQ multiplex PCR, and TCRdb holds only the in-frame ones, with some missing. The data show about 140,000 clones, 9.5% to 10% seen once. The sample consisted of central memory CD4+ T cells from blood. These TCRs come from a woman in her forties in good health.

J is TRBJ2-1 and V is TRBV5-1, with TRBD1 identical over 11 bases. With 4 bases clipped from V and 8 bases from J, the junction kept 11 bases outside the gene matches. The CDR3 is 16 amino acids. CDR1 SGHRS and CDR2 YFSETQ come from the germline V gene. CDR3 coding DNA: TGCGCCAGCAGCCCGACGGGACAGGGGGTGAGGGATGAGCAGTTCTTC. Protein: CASSPTGQGVRDEQFF.

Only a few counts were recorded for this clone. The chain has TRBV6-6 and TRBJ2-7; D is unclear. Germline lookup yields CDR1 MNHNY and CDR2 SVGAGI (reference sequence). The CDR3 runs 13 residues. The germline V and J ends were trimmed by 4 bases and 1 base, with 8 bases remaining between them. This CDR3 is CASSLGRSYEQYF. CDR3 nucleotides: TGTGCCAGCAGTTTAGGCAGGTCCTACGAGCAGTACTTC.

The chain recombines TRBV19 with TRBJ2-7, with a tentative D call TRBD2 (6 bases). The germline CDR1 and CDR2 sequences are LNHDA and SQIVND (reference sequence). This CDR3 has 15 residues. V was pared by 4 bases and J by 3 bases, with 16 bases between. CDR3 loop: CASSSVRGGSYEQYF. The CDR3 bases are TGTGCCAGTAGTAGCGTCCGGGGAGGAAGCTACGAGCAGTACTTC.

CDR3 amino acids: CASAADSTYEQYF. Here the CDR3 DNA reads TGTGCCAGCGCCGCGGACAGCACCTACGAGCAGTACTTC. V usage is TRBV16 and J usage is TRBJ2-7; D perhaps matches TRBD1 (6 bases). V lost 8 bases to trimming and J lost 2 bases, with 13 bases between them. The germline CDR1 and CDR2 sequences are KGHSY and FQNENV. The CDR3 covers 13 residues.

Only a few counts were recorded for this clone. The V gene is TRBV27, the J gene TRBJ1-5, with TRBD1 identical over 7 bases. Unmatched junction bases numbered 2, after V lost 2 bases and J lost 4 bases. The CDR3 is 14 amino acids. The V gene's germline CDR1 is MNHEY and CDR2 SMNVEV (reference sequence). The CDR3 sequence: CASSLPTGNQPQHF. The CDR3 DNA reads TGTGCCAGCAGTTTACCGACAGGGAATCAGCCCCAGCATTTT.

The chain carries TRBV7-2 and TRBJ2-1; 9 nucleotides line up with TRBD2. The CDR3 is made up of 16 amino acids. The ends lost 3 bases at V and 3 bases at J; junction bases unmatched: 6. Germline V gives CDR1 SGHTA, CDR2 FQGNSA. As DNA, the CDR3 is TGTGCCAGCAGCTTGAGGCGGGGGGGCATCTACAATGAGCAGTTCTTC. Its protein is CASSLRRGGIYNEQFF.

The CDR3 protein is CASSQEGQDQETQYF. The CDR3 nucleotides read TGTGCCAGCAGCCAAGAAGGACAGGACCAAGAGACCCAGTACTTC. The chain has TRBV4-2 and TRBJ2-5; 7 bases align to TRBD1. CDR1 is LGHNA and CDR2 is YNFKEQ in the germline V gene. Trimming at V came to 0 bases and at J to 0 bases, leaving 1 base not matched to a gene. The CDR3 has 15 amino acids.

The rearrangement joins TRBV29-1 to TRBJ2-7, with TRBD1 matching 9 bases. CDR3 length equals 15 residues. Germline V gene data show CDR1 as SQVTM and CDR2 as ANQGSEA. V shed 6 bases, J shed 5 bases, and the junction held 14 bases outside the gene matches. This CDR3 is CSVYTGGTGRDEQYF. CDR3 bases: TGCAGCGTCTATACCGGCGGGACAGGGAGGGACGAGCAGTACTTC.

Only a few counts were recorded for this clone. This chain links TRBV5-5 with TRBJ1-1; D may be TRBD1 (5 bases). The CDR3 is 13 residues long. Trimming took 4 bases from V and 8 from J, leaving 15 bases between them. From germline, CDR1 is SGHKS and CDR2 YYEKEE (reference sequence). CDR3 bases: TGTGCCAGCAGCAGTCAGGGAGGGAGCGAAGCTTTCTTT. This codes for CASSSQGGSEAFF.

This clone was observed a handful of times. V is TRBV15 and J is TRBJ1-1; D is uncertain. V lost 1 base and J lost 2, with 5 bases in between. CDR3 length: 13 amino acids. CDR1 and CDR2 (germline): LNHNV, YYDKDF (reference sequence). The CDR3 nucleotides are TGTGCCACCAGCAGAGGGCTCAACACTGAAGCTTTCTTT. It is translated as CATSRGLNTEAFF.